This TCR beta chain is drawn from a study of blood T cell repertoires in COVID-19. At the level of the study: Sites in the United States, Italy and Spain provided acute and convalescent COVID-19 samples.

Germline lookup yields CDR1 SGHAT and CDR2 FQDESV (reference sequence). This CDR3 is 13 amino acids long. V was trimmed by 3 bases and J by 5 bases, leaving 10 bases between them. Per the study methods: By means of reference gene primer amplification, nucleated cell counts were estimated. Produced via immunoSEQ multiplex PCR; TCRdb's table is partial and in-frame only. V and J calls and clone size follow that table, whereas D and trimming were derived from the DNA. This table holds some 330,000 clones, roughly 90% found once. The rearrangement uses TRBV11-1 and TRBJ2-5; no definite D call. This TCR derives from a woman in her 50s with active or convalescent COVID-19. The sequencing input was peripheral blood. CDR3 loop: CASSFPGGETQYF. As DNA, the CDR3 is TGTGCCAGCAGCTTTCCAGGTGGGGAGACCCAGTACTTC.